This T cell receptor (beta chain) was retrieved from a study of T cell responses to AZD1222 COVID-19 vaccine. Findings of the study overall: Among spike-specific TCRs, nearly half reportedly target unmutated variant regions. Increased Spike-specific TCR breadth and depth were observed after two AZD1222 doses. Donors skewed white British and female; clonal diversity was possibly underestimated.

Using immunoSEQ multiplex PCR, the repertoire was profiled, and TCRdb retains in-frame clones only, with some absent. Here the sample spans some 50,000 clones, 75% to 90% being singletons. Note on this clone: Its antigen remains unidentified.

This specimen consisted of peripheral blood, obtained 28 days after the second AZD1222 dose. This TCR was recovered from an adult who received the AZD1222 COVID-19 vaccine.

CDR3 sequence: CASSEISSASTQYF. The CDR3 coding sequence is TGTGCCAGCAGCGAAATATCTAGCGCTAGCACGCAGTATTTT. The J gene is TRBJ2-3, the V gene TRBV5-6; TRBD2 is a possible D gene (6 bases). The length of the CDR3 is 14 residues. V lost 4 bases and J lost 9, with 18 bases in between. CDR1 and CDR2 (germline): SGHDT, YYEEEE.